The 2 T cell receptor beta chains listed next were all sequenced from one sample in a study of cytomegalovirus exposure and HLA in healthy donors. The PCR contained 60 Vbeta and 13 Jbeta primers. Generated by immunoSEQ multiplex PCR, the TCRdb table keeps only in-frame clones and is missing some. The sample contains 170,000 or so clones, 86% of which appear only once. The sequenced material came from PBMCs. Receptors originate from a young woman in good health and CMV-seronegative.

V gene TRBV19 combines with J gene TRBJ2-7, with 10 bases fitting TRBD2. Losses at the gene ends were 10 bases for V and 5 bases for J; bases not matched to a gene: 8. The CDR3 has 13 residues. Germline CDR1 is LNHDA and CDR2 is SQIVND (reference sequence). This CDR3 reads CATSSGRLDEQYF. CDR3 in DNA: TGTGCCACGTCTAGCGGGAGACTGGACGAGCAGTACTTC.

This chain connects TRBV30 to TRBJ2-3, with 7 bases that match TRBD1. Germline V lookup: CDR1 GTSNPN, CDR2 SVGIG (reference sequence). CDR3 length equals 12 residues. J gave up 1 base and V 6 bases, and 1 base lay outside the gene matches. CDR3 region: CACTGGTDTQYF. As DNA, the CDR3 is TGTGCCTGCACAGGGGGCACAGATACGCAGTATTTT.